Shown below are 12 T cell receptor beta chains from a single sample sequenced in a study of T cells in Graves' hyperthyroidism and ophthalmopathy. There were TCR beta CDR3 regions amplified from RNA transcripts. The study used the HTBI primer set for a first-round RT-PCR of the TCR CDR3. TCRdb processed the multiplex PCR reads anew with MiXCR; each CDR3 protein has one entry. Of 300,000 to 450,000 distinct CDR3 sequences listed, approximately 17% were seen once; the top ten hold 40%. Sequences were obtained from blood. The receptors shown here come from a man aged 18 to 30 with Graves' ophthalmopathy.

There are many counts of this clonotype. The chain uses TRBV12-3 or TRBV12-4 and TRBJ2-2, with 10 bases matching TRBD2. V lost 3 bases and J lost 5; bases outside the gene matches: 6. The CDR3 is made up of 16 amino acids. The CDR3, as DNA: TGTGCCAGCAGTTTCTCGAGCGGGGGGGCAACCGGGGAGCTGTTTTTT. It yields the protein CASSFSSGGATGELFF.

This clonotype showed up just a few times. The J gene is TRBJ1-1, the V gene TRBV2; 12 bases fit TRBD1. V gave up 6 bases and J gave up 10 bases; unmatched junction bases: 15. This CDR3 has 16 amino acids. CDR1 and CDR2 (germline): SNHLY, FYNNEI. CDR3 nucleotides: TGTGCCAGCAGCGCCCACCGGGACAGGGGGCTTGATCGAGCTTTCTTT. It is translated as CASSAHRDRGLDRAFF. The full variable domain, with the rest looked up from reference TRBV2 and TRBJ1-1, is EPEVTQTPSHQVTQMGQEVILRCVPISNHLYFYWYRQILGQKVEFLVSFYNNEISEKSEIFDDQFSVERPDGSNFTLKIRSTKLEDSAMYFCASSAHRDRGLDRAFFGQGTRLTVV.

This chain connects TRBV6-5 to TRBJ1-1; D is unresolved. The CDR3 runs to 13 residues. The V end was cut by 0 bases, the J end by 6 bases, with 8 bases between. Germline CDR1 MNHEY, CDR2 SVGAGI. Written as DNA, the CDR3 is TGTGCCAGCAGTTACTCAAAAGGGTCTGAAGCTTTCTTT. This translates into CASSYSKGSEAFF.

The table lists this clonotype with a count of one. V is TRBV11-2 and J is TRBJ2-7; D remains ambiguous. The CDR3 spans 13 residues. With 1 base removed from V and 8 bases from J, the gap between germline ends came to 12 bases. CDR1 is SGHAT and CDR2 is FQNNGV in the germline V gene. The CDR3 DNA is TGTGCCAGCAGCTTAGGGTGGGATTCCAAGCAGTACTTC. Its protein is CASSLGWDSKQYF. Together with reference TRBV11-2 and TRBJ2-7, the CDR3 gives the full variable domain: EAGVAQSPRYKIIEKRQSVAFWCNPISGHATLYWYQQILGQGPKLLIQFQNNGVVDDSQLPKDRFSAERLKGVDSTLKIQPAKLEDSAVYLCASSLGWDSKQYFGPGTRLTVT.

V usage is TRBV19 and J usage is TRBJ1-1; D gene ambiguous. V was clipped by 5 bases and J by 5 bases, with 15 bases between them. The CDR3 loop spans 14 amino acids. Germline-derived CDR1 and CDR2 are LNHDA and SQIVND (reference sequence). CDR3 nucleotide sequence: TGTGCCAGTAGTCCATACACCCCTGGAACTGAAGCTTTCTTT. Translation: CASSPYTPGTEAFF. The variable domain in full, with the rest retrieved from reference TRBV19 and TRBJ1-1, is DGGITQSPKYLFRKEGQNVTLSCEQNLNHDAMYWYRQDPGQGLRLIYYSQIVNDFQKGDIAEGYSVSREKKESFPLTVTSAQKNPTAFYLCASSPYTPGTEAFFGQGTRLTVV.

V usage is TRBV20-1 and J usage is TRBJ1-6; 8 nucleotides match TRBD1. V lost 1 base and J lost 7; bases outside the gene matches: 9. CDR1 and CDR2 from the germline V gene are DFQATT and SNEGSKA (reference sequence). The CDR3 is 16 amino acids. CDR3 amino acids: CSARVKAGGNNSPLHF. The DNA of the CDR3 is TGCAGTGCTAGAGTTAAGGCAGGGGGCAACAATTCACCCCTCCACTTT.

About this clonotype itself: Given a much more abundant clone one base away, this may be a read error. The rearrangement uses TRBV9 and TRBJ1-6; D ambiguous. Germline assignment: CDR1 SGDLS and CDR2 YYNGEE. The CDR3 is 12 residues long. V was pared by 0 bases and J by 7 bases, with 2 bases between. Here the CDR3 DNA reads TGTGCCAGCAGCGTAGGGAATTCACCCCTCCACTTT. Protein product: CASSVGNSPLHF.

This clonotype was detected many times. The chain employs TRBV12-3 or TRBV12-4 and TRBJ1-5; D unresolved. The V gene lost 7 bases and the J gene lost 1 base, with 14 bases spanning the gap. The CDR3 contains 15 residues. In DNA form, the CDR3 reads TGTGCCAGCACCAAGCTGGGAGAGAGCAATCAGCCCCAGCATTTT. Amino acids: CASTKLGESNQPQHF.

This clonotype has a count of ten or more. This CDR3 is CASRTKDTQYF. CDR3 nucleotides: TGCGCCAGCAGGACCAAAGATACGCAGTATTTT. This chain connects TRBV4-1 to TRBJ2-3; D gene unclear. The V end was cut by 6 bases, the J end by 5 bases, with 6 bases between. Germline V gene sequence: CDR1 MGHRA, CDR2 YSYEKL. The CDR3 consists of 11 residues.

J is TRBJ2-7 and V is TRBV28; D may be TRBD1 (5 bases). The CDR3 is 12 amino acids. Trimming stripped 7 bases from V and 6 bases from J, with 13 bases between. CDR1 is MDHEN and CDR2 is SYDVKM in the germline V gene. CDR3 sequence: CASKRSRAEQYF. The DNA for the CDR3 is TGTGCCAGCAAGAGGAGCAGGGCCGAGCAGTACTTC.

The V and J genes are TRBV18 and TRBJ2-5; D is ambiguous. This CDR3 is 14 amino acids long. CDR1 and CDR2 (germline): KGHSH, LQKENI. Trimming took 0 bases from V and 4 from J, leaving 9 bases between them. The CDR3 spells CASSPPAWGETQYF. In nucleotides, the CDR3 is TGTGCCAGCTCACCACCGGCGTGGGGAGAGACCCAGTACTTC.

This clonotype was observed at least ten times. The rearrangement links TRBV7-3 to TRBJ1-5; D is unresolved. Looked up from germline, CDR1 is SGHTA and CDR2 is FQGTGA. CDR3 length: 13 amino acids. Deletions cut 6 bases from V and 7 bases from J, with 13 bases between. The CDR3 DNA reads TGTGCCAGCAGAGCATCCCCCTTCCAGCCCCAGCATTTT. Translating gives CASRASPFQPQHF. Using reference TRBV7-3 and TRBJ1-5 for the parts outside the CDR3, the full variable domain is GAGVSQTPSNKVTEKGKYVELRCDPISGHTALYWYRQSLGQGPEFLIYFQGTGAADDSGLPNDRFFAVRPEGSVSTLKIQRTERGDSAVYLCASRASPFQPQHFGDGTRLSIL.